This entry is about one T cell receptor beta chain. The data were obtained in a study of CD8 T cells in Susac syndrome. V lost 1 base to trimming and J lost 6 bases; unmatched junction nucleotides: 14. The germline gives CDR1 SGHTA, CDR2 FQGNSA. The CDR3 spans 17 residues. Random hexamers were used to reverse transcribe the RNA input (roughly 0.5 to 1 ug). TCRdb itself ran the immunoSEQ multiplex PCR reads through MiXCR, one entry per CDR3 protein. The data hold 350,000 to 550,000 distinct CDR3 sequences, with approximately 89% observed a single time. The receptor was isolated from a human donor with multiple sclerosis. The sample comprised CD8+ T cells from PBMCs. The genes are TRBV7-2 and TRBJ2-7, with TRBD1 matching over 8 bases. The CDR3 DNA follows: TGTGCCAGCAGCTTAGGGCAGGGGGCCGCACCCCCTCTCGAGCAGTACTTC. This codes for CASSLGQGAAPPLEQYF.